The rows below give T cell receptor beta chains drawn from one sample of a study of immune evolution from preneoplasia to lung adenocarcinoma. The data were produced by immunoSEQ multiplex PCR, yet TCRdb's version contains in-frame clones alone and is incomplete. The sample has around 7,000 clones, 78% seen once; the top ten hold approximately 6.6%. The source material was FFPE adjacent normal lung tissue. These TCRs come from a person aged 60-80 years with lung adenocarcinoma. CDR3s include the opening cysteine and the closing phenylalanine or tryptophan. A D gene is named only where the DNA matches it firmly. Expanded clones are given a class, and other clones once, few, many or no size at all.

TGCGCCAGCAGCCGAGGGACTAGCGGGAGCAGCGAGCAGTACTTC,CASSRGTSGSSEQYF,.,TRBV5-1,TRBJ2-7,15,TRBD2
TGTGCCAGCCGACAGGGTGTATACGATGAGCAGTTCTTC,CASRQGVYDEQFF,.,TRBV6-1,TRBJ2-1,13,TRBD1
TGTGCCAGTACCCCAACAGGGGGCGGCTCTGGCTACACCTTC,CASTPTGGGSGYTF,.,TRBV19,TRBJ1-2,14,TRBD1
TGTGCCAGCAGCCGCTCGTCACAGGGGGGCGACATTCAGTACTTC,CASSRSSQGGDIQYF,.,TRBV7-8,TRBJ2-4,15,TRBD1
TGCGCCAGCAGCGAGATGACAGGGCGCAATGAGCAGTTCTTC,CASSEMTGRNEQFF,.,TRBV5-1,TRBJ2-1,14,TRBD1
TGTGCCAGCAGGGGTACAGGTGATGGGTCCCAAGAGACCCAGTACTTC,CASRGTGDGSQETQYF,.,TRBV27,TRBJ2-5,16,.
TGTGCCTGGAGGGGACAGGGCGGTAACACTGAAGCTTTCTTT,CAWRGQGGNTEAFF,large,TRBV30,TRBJ1-1,14,TRBD1
TGTGCCAGCAACCAACTAGCGGCCACAGATACGCAGTATTTT,CASNQLAATDTQYF,.,TRBV6-9,TRBJ2-3,14,TRBD2
TGTGCCATCAGTGAAGGGGTGGTTGGGACCCAGTACTTC,CAISEGVVGTQYF,.,TRBV10-3,TRBJ2-5,13,.
TGTGCTAGTGGTTTCGATGGAGGGTATGGCTACACCTTC,CASGFDGGYGYTF,.,TRBV12-5,TRBJ1-2,13,.
TGCGCCAGCAGCTTGTCAGGGAATAGCAATCAGCCCCAGCATTTT,CASSLSGNSNQPQHF,.,TRBV5-1,TRBJ1-5,15,.
TGTGCCAGCAGTTACACTAGCGGGGCCAACACCGGGGAGCTGTTTTTT,CASSYTSGANTGELFF,.,TRBV6-5,TRBJ2-2,16,TRBD2
TGTGCCAGCAGCTTCGCTGGAGGTGAGCAGTTCTTC,CASSFAGGEQFF,.,TRBV7-6,TRBJ2-1,12,.
TGTGCCAGCAGTTTAGCCCATGAGGGGGTGGATAATGAGCAGTTCTTC,CASSLAHEGVDNEQFF,.,TRBV28,TRBJ2-1,16,.
TGTGCCAGCAGTTGGCAGTTCGAGCAGTACTTC,CASSWQFEQYF,.,TRBV6-5,TRBJ2-7,11,.
TGCGCCAGCAGCCAAGTGGGGGCCGGGGATACGCAGTATTTT,CASSQVGAGDTQYF,.,TRBV4-3,TRBJ2-3,14,.
TGTGCCAGCTCACCAACCAACCCGGGACTAGCCGTCTCGAATGAGCAGTTCTTC,CASSPTNPGLAVSNEQFF,.,TRBV18,TRBJ2-1,18,TRBD2
TGTGCCAGCAACCCGACATTAACCTACAATGAGCAGTTCTTC,CASNPTLTYNEQFF,.,TRBV28,TRBJ2-1,14,.
TGTGCCAGCAGCTTCGGACAGCCCGCTAACTATGGCTACACCTTC,CASSFGQPANYGYTF,once,TRBV27,TRBJ1-2,15,.
TGTGCCAGCAGCTTAATCGCGAACACCGGGGAGCTGTTTTTT,CASSLIANTGELFF,.,TRBV7-2,TRBJ2-2,14,.
TGTGCCATCAGCCTGGGACAGCGGAACACTGAAGCTTTCTTT,CAISLGQRNTEAFF,.,TRBV10-3,TRBJ1-1,14,TRBD1
TGTGCTTGGGGGGGAGACGGCTACACCTTC,CAWGGDGYTF,.,TRBV30,TRBJ1-2,10,.
TGTGCCAGCAGTGAGATGACAGGGGGTTCCTACTACGAGCAGTACTTC,CASSEMTGGSYYEQYF,.,TRBV2,TRBJ2-7,16,TRBD1
TGTGCCAGCAGTTTTACTGTCCAAGAGACCCAGTACTTC,CASSFTVQETQYF,few,TRBV28,TRBJ2-5,13,.
TGTGCCACGGGACCAGTAGAGGGCTACGAGCAGTACTTC,CATGPVEGYEQYF,once,TRBV10-3,TRBJ2-7,13,.
TGTGCCAGCTCACCAGCCTGGGGCAGGGGGGGCATCAATGAGCAGTTCTTC,CASSPAWGRGGINEQFF,.,TRBV18,TRBJ2-1,17,.
TGCGCCAGCCGTCCACAGGGAGTAAACACTGAAGCTTTCTTT,CASRPQGVNTEAFF,.,TRBV4-1,TRBJ1-1,14,.
TGTGCCAGCAGTACGAGCGACAGGGGGCGGCCGTACTTC,CASSTSDRGRPYF,.,TRBV6-6,TRBJ2-7,13,TRBD1
TGTGCCAGCAGCTTGGCGGCTAGCTCCTACGAGCAGTACTTC,CASSLAASSYEQYF,.,TRBV5-6,TRBJ2-7,14,.
TGTGCCAGCAGCATGGGACTAGCGGGAGTCACAGATACGCAGTATTTT,CASSMGLAGVTDTQYF,.,TRBV28,TRBJ2-3,16,TRBD2
TGTGCCAGCAGCCGGACAGGGGCTTATGAAAAACTGTTTTTT,CASSRTGAYEKLFF,.,TRBV6-5,TRBJ1-4,14,TRBD1
TGTGCCAGCGGACACCGGGGTGGCTACACCTTC,CASGHRGGYTF,few,TRBV27,TRBJ1-2,11,.
TGTGCCAGCAGCCCGCAGGACACCACGAACACCGGGGAGCTGTTTTTT,CASSPQDTTNTGELFF,.,TRBV9,TRBJ2-2,16,.
TGCGCCAGCAGTTTCGGACTAGCGGGAGTTTTAGAGACCCAGTACTTC,CASSFGLAGVLETQYF,once,TRBV10-2,TRBJ2-5,16,TRBD2
TGTGCCAGCAGTGCCGGGACAGGACGCTACGAGCAGTACTTC,CASSAGTGRYEQYF,.,TRBV6-5,TRBJ2-7,14,TRBD1
TGTGCCAGCAGCTTAGTTCACACTGAAGCTTTCTTT,CASSLVHTEAFF,.,TRBV7-9,TRBJ1-1,12,.
TGTGCCAGTATGGGGGACCTCGGAGGCTATGGCTACACCTTC,CASMGDLGGYGYTF,.,TRBV19,TRBJ1-2,14,.
TGTGCCAGCAGTGTACTAAACGAGCAGTACTTC,CASSVLNEQYF,once,TRBV2,TRBJ2-7,11,.
TGTGCCACCAGCAGAGTCAACACCGGGACAGGGAATGGCTACACCTTC,CATSRVNTGTGNGYTF,few,TRBV15,TRBJ1-2,16,TRBD1
TGCGCCAGCAGCCCGGGACAGGGCCGAGATACGCAGTATTTT,CASSPGQGRDTQYF,.,TRBV4-3,TRBJ2-3,14,TRBD1
TGTGCCAGCAGCCCTCGACTAGCGGGAGAAGAGACCCAGTACTTC,CASSPRLAGEETQYF,.,TRBV11-2,TRBJ2-5,15,TRBD2
TGTGCCAGCAGCCACTCAGGGACAATTAATGAAAAACTGTTTTTT,CASSHSGTINEKLFF,.,TRBV2,TRBJ1-4,15,.
TGTGCCAGCAGTTATACAGGGGGCAGCGGTTACGAGCAGTACTTC,CASSYTGGSGYEQYF,.,TRBV7-2,TRBJ2-7,15,TRBD1
TGTGCCAGCAGTTACTCGGGGGGCCTGGGAGATACGCAGTATTTT,CASSYSGGLGDTQYF,.,TRBV6-5,TRBJ2-3,15,.
TGCAGTGCTCTGGACAGAGCCGGCTACACCTTC,CSALDRAGYTF,.,TRBV20-1,TRBJ1-2,11,.